This entry is about one T cell receptor (beta chain). The source of the sample is a study of T cell responses to AZD1222 COVID-19 vaccine. Assay: immunoSEQ multiplex PCR; the TCRdb copy retains only in-frame clones and omits some. The sample yields around 99,000 clones, roughly nine tenths seen once. Source: peripheral blood, taken on day 0 of AZD1222 vaccination. This clonotype was sampled from an adult in good health.

Here the CDR3 DNA reads TGTGCCAGTAGTAATGGTCAGGGCAATCAGCCCCAGCATTTT. Amino acids: CASSNGQGNQPQHF. The gene calls are TRBV19 and TRBJ1-5; D ambiguous. There are 14 residues in the CDR3. V shed 4 bases and J shed 2 bases, with 9 bases lying between them. CDR1 and CDR2 from the germline V gene are LNHDA and SQIVND (reference sequence). Complete variable domain (other parts from reference TRBV19 and TRBJ1-5): DGGITQSPKYLFRKEGQNVTLSCEQNLNHDAMYWYRQDPGQGLRLIYYSQIVNDFQKGDIAEGYSVSREKKESFPLTVTSAQKNPTAFYLCASSNGQGNQPQHFGDGTRLSIL.